This T cell receptor beta chain derives from a study of blood T cell repertoires in COVID-19 (dated by TCRdb to about 2020). As for the study more broadly: Collaborator samples came from the United States, Italy and Spain and covered acute and convalescent phases of COVID-19. The prospective study material was composed of cDNA or gDNA derived from T cells, B-cell-depleted T cells, or PBMCs. Subjects who had been exposed to COVID-19, were actively infected with it, or had recovered from it provided the deeply sampled blood TCRbeta repertoires that made up the dataset. A freely available public database, intended as a resource for researchers studying the immune response to SARS-CoV-2, is where the repertoires were released. The samples were drawn from two sources: the first 160 participants of the ongoing ImmuneRACE study, and 950 to 1,500 subjects contributed by 6 global collaborators. Sample metadata almost always included a de-identified subject ID, COVID-19 status, age in years and sex. HLA class I and class II types, where available, came from metadata supplied by the sample provider rather than from assay-based typing. The paper as a whole reports these results and caveats: Clinical and demographic metadata were provided uncurated, with the amount varying by source and participant.

A second Seattle source provided samples from volunteer blood donors who had recovered from COVID-19. Collaborating institutions collected whole blood in K2EDTA tubes following their own protocols. For TCRbeta analysis, collaborators shipped samples in one of three forms: frozen whole blood, isolated PBMCs, or DNA extracted from either of those sample types. TCRbeta CDR3 regions were amplified from genomic DNA by means of the immunoSEQ Assay, a bias-controlled multiplex PCR. As for the authors' bioinformatics: Nucleated cell counts per sample were estimated from amplification of reference gene primers within the assay. To quantify the absolute abundance of each unique TCRbeta CDR3 rearrangement, sequence reads were collapsed and filtered. For each sample, productive Simpson clonality was calculated as the square root of Simpson's diversity index across productive rearrangements. What TCRdb holds here is the immuneACCESS table cut down to in-frame rearrangements. Part of the clones is not present; checked against another copy, under half of the missing clones reflect an unresolved V gene, and the others are unexplained. The V and J calls and clone size come from that table; D and trimming were worked out from the DNA. This sample is represented by about 120,000 clones; roughly 90% of them were singletons. The top ten clones comprise about 7.4% of the sample.

About this clone: The antigen it binds to is not known. No much larger clonotype is one base removed from it; base qualities were not supplied. Other DNA sequences in this specimen translate into the identical CDR3.

This receptor was obtained from a man aged 65-85 years who had recovered from COVID-19. The specimen was peripheral blood.

The CDR3 protein: CASSQGLAGADTQYF. The DNA is as follows: TGCGCCAGCAGCCAGGGACTAGCGGGGGCAGATACGCAGTATTTT. The chain employs TRBV4-1 and TRBJ2-3, and TRBD2 aligns with 14 junction nucleotides. V is trimmed back by 3 bases and J by 4 bases, and the junction contains 0 bases that no gene match accounts for. Based on the germline V gene, the CDR1 and CDR2 sequences are MGHRA and YSYEKL. The cysteine opens and the phenylalanine closes a CDR3 of 15 amino acids. The entry retains the CDR3 DNA only, 45 bases that are in frame from base 1.